This T cell receptor (beta chain) is from a study of cytomegalovirus exposure and HLA in healthy donors. PCR amplification relied on 60 Vbeta primers (plus 13 Jbeta primers). TCRdb's copy holds only in-frame clones and misses some; the assay was immunoSEQ multiplex PCR. This specimen shows about 130,000 clones; the ten leading clones hold 1.5% to 2%. The sample taken for sequencing was PBMCs. This clonotype originated in a woman aged 55-69 years in good health and CMV-seronegative.

Here the CDR3 DNA reads TGCAGCGTTGAATTCCTAGCGGGGGTCGGGGAGACCCAGTACTTC. Translating it yields CSVEFLAGVGETQYF. The genes are TRBV29-1 and TRBJ2-5; 10 bases are a match to TRBD2. V was clipped by 2 bases and J by 5 bases; unmatched bases: 8. Germline V gives CDR1 SQVTM, CDR2 ANQGSEA. CDR3 length: 15 residues.